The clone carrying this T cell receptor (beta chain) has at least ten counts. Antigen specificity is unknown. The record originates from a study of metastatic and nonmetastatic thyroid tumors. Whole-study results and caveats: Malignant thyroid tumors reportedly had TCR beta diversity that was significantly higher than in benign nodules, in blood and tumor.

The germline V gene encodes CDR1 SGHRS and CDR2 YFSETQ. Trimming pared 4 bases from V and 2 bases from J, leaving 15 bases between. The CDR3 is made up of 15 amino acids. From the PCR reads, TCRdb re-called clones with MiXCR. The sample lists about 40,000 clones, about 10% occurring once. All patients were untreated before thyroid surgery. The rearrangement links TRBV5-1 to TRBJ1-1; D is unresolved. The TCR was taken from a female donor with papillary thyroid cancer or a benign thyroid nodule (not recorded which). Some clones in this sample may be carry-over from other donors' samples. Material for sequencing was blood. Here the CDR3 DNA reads TGCGCCAGCAGCGCTCCTACGGGGTATAACACTGAAGCTTTCTTT. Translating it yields CASSAPTGYNTEAFF.